This paragraph covers one T cell receptor beta chain sequence. Its cognate antigen is unknown. The second PCR ran roughly 6 to 11 cycles with a sample-barcoded 5' primer and J-beta primers. From the 5' RACE reads, TCRdb called clonotypes with MiXCR, one entry per CDR3 protein. The profile shows 1.5 million to 2 million distinct CDR3 sequences, about 31% of them singletons. These data belong to a study of blood T cells in healthy people across ages. Findings of the study overall: Higher naive T cell percentage went strongly together with higher TCR beta diversity.

CDR1 is SNHLY, CDR2 FYNNEI, per germline. The CDR3 runs 18 residues. Trimming took 5 bases from V and 8 from J; bases not matched to a gene: 13. Sequencing used blood. This TCR was recovered from a woman aged 30 to 39 in good health. The chain combines TRBV2 with TRBJ1-6; 12 nucleotides line up with TRBD1. This CDR3 is CASSQRPPGQGADSPLHF. CDR3 in DNA: TGTGCCAGCAGTCAGAGACCTCCGGGACAGGGGGCCGATTCACCCCTCCACTTT.